This entry concerns a single TCR beta chain. The data originate from a study of OX40 agonist ivuxolimab in advanced cancers. Trimming left V 0 bases short and J 0 bases short, with 9 bases between. CDR1 and CDR2 from the germline V gene are LNHNV and YYDKDF (reference sequence). There are 17 residues in the CDR3. TCRdb's table, derived via immunoSEQ multiplex PCR, lists solely in-frame clones and lacks some. Of around 56,000 clones detected, about 80% appear once; the ten largest clones hold around 5%. The starting material was CD4+ or CD8+ T cells sorted from blood, obtained in a trial of the OX40 agonist ivuxolimab. The clonotype comes from an adult with an advanced solid tumor such as melanoma, head and neck, liver or kidney cancer. This chain links TRBV15 with TRBJ1-6; D is uncertain. In DNA, the CDR3 is TGTGCCACCAGCAGAGATTTAATCAGCTCCTATAATTCACCCCTCCACTTT. It specifies CATSRDLISSYNSPLHF.